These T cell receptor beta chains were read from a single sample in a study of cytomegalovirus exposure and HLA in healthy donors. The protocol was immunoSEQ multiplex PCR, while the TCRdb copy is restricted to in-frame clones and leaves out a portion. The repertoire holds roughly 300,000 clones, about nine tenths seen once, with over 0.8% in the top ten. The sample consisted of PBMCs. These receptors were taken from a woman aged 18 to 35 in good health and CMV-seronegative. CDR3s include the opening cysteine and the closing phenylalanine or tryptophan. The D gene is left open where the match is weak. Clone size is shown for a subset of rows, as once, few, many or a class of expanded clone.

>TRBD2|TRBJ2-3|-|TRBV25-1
CASSDLWGLADTDTQYF
TGTGCCAGCAGTGACCTATGGGGACTAGCGGACACAGATACGCAGTATTTT
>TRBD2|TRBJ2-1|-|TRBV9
CASSVIGLAGWEQFF
TGTGCCAGCAGCGTAATAGGGCTAGCGGGTTGGGAGCAGTTCTTC
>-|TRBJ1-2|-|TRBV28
CASSLQGTNYGYTF
TGTGCCAGCAGTTTACAGGGGACTAACTATGGCTACACCTTC
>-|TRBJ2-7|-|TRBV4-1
CASSPSAGVEQYF
TGCGCCAGCAGCCCCTCAGCAGGGGTCGAGCAGTACTTC
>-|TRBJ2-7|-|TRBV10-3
CAISQGSEQYF
TGTGCCATCAGCCAGGGGAGCGAGCAGTACTTC
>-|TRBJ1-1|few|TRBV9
CASSLRENTEAFF
TGTGCCAGCAGCCTACGGGAAAACACTGAAGCTTTCTTT
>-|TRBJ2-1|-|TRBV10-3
CAISDRGKGNEQFF
TGTGCCATCAGTGACCGGGGGAAGGGGAATGAGCAGTTCTTC
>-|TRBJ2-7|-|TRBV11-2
CASSLDPLLPGGIGYYEQYF
TGTGCCAGCAGCTTAGACCCCCTCCTACCCGGCGGGATAGGCTACTACGAGCAGTACTTC
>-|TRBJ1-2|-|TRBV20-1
CSARVQAGYTF
TGCAGTGCTAGAGTACAGGCGGGCTACACCTTC
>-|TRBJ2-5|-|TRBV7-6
CASSSHSGQETQYF
TGTGCCAGCAGCTCCCACAGCGGCCAAGAGACCCAGTACTTC
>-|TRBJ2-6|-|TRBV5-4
CASSLDSVSGANVLTF
TGTGCCAGCAGCCTGGACAGTGTCTCTGGGGCCAACGTCCTGACTTTC
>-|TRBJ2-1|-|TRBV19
CASQGVAGSGNEQFF
TGTGCCAGTCAGGGGGTAGCGGGATCGGGCAATGAGCAGTTCTTC
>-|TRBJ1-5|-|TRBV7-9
CASSFAYWGGAHQPQHF
TGTGCCAGCAGCTTTGCCTACTGGGGGGGCGCGCATCAGCCCCAGCATTTT
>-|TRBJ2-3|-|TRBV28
CASSSTATTDTQYF
TGTGCCAGCAGTTCGACAGCAACCACAGATACGCAGTATTTT
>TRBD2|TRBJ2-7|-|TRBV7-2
CASSPLAGGLGEQYF
TGTGCCAGCAGCCCACTAGCGGGAGGGCTCGGGGAGCAGTACTTC
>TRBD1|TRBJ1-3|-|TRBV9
CASSARQGRNTIYF
TGTGCCAGCAGCGCCCGACAGGGAAGAAACACCATATATTTT
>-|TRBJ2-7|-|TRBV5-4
CASSLEPGSEQYF
TGTGCCAGCAGCTTGGAGCCGGGTTCGGAGCAGTACTTC
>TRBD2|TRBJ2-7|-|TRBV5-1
CASSLAGLAGEGEQYF
TGCGCCAGCAGCTTGGCCGGCCTAGCGGGAGAGGGGGAGCAGTACTTC
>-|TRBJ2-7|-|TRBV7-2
CASSSETSGVYEQYF
TGTGCCAGCAGCTCCGAAACCTCAGGGGTATACGAGCAGTACTTC
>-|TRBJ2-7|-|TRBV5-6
CASSFAGGAYEQYF
TGTGCCAGCAGCTTTGCGGGTGGGGCCTACGAGCAGTACTTC
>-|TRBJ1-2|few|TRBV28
CASSLVPEVGYTF
TGTGCCAGCAGTTTGGTGCCAGAGGTGGGCTACACCTTC
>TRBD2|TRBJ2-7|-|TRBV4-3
CASSQVLAGAYEQYF
TGCGCCAGCAGCCAAGTTTTAGCGGGGGCCTACGAGCAGTACTTC
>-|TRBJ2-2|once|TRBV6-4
CASSAGANTGELFF
TGTGCCAGCAGTGCGGGAGCGAACACCGGGGAGCTGTTTTTT
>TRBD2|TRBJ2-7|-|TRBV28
CASSLWRLGSSGRGEQYF
TGTGCCAGCAGTTTATGGCGCCTGGGGTCTAGCGGGAGAGGCGAGCAGTACTTC
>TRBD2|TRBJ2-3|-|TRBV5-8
CASSSGLAGSDTQYF
TGTGCCAGCAGCTCGGGACTAGCGGGATCGGATACGCAGTATTTT
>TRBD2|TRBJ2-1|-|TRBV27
CASSFSAGESYNEQFF
TGTGCCAGCAGTTTTTCAGCGGGAGAGTCCTACAATGAGCAGTTCTTC
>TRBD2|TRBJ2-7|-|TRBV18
CASSSAGGWEQYF
TGTGCCAGCTCATCAGCGGGAGGATGGGAGCAGTACTTC
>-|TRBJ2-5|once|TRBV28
CASSSHDRETQYF
TGTGCCAGCAGTTCACACGACAGGGAGACCCAGTACTTC
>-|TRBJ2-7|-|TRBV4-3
CASSQGATRGEQYF
TGCGCCAGCAGCCAAGGTGCAACTCGGGGCGAGCAGTACTTC
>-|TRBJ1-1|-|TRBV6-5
CASSYEGRGSEAFF
TGTGCCAGCAGTTACGAGGGGAGGGGCTCTGAAGCTTTCTTT
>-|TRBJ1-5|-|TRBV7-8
CASSTDTAGNQPQHF
TGTGCCAGCAGCACGGACACGGCGGGCAATCAGCCCCAGCATTTT
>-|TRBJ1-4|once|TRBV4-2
CASSQDALLTITEKLFF
TGTGCCAGCAGCCAAGACGCCCTGTTGACAATCACCGAAAAACTGTTTTTT
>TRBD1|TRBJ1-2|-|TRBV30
CACTGTGTRGYTF
TGTGCCTGTACCGGGACAGGGACTCGGGGCTACACCTTC
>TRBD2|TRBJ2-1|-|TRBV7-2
CASSLIGGSYNEQFF
TGTGCCAGCAGCTTAATCGGCGGGAGCTACAATGAGCAGTTCTTC
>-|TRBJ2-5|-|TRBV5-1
CASSRRRTVQETQYF
TGCGCCAGCAGCCGTCGTAGGACAGTACAAGAGACCCAGTACTTC
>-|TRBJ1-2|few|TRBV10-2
CASGERAVYGYTF
TGCGCCAGCGGGGAGAGGGCGGTCTATGGCTACACCTTC